This T cell receptor beta chain is drawn from a study of blood T cell repertoires in COVID-19 (dated by TCRdb to 2018 to 2021). About the full investigation: Samples from collaborators originated in the United States, Italy and Spain and spanned both the acute and convalescent phases of COVID-19. The repertoires were released in a freely available public database meant as a resource for research on the immune response to SARS-CoV-2. The prospective study material was composed of cDNA or gDNA derived from T cells, B-cell-depleted T cells, or PBMCs. A de-identified subject ID, COVID-19 status, age in years and sex were almost always included in the sample metadata. Subjects who had been exposed to COVID-19, were actively infected with it, or had recovered from it provided the deeply sampled blood TCRbeta repertoires that made up the dataset. Where available, HLA class I and class II types were taken from metadata supplied by the sample provider and were not determined by assay-based typing. Samples came from the ongoing ImmuneRACE study (first 160 participants) plus 1,254 subjects from 6 global collaborators.

About this clone itself: Its antigen is still unknown. The input lacks base qualities; no much larger clone sits a single base away.

A second Seattle source provided samples from volunteer blood donors who had recovered from COVID-19. Whole blood was collected in K2EDTA tubes by collaborating institutions according to the institutions' own protocols. Collaborator samples were shipped for TCRbeta analysis as frozen whole blood, isolated PBMCs, or DNA extracted from either sample type. What the authors observed across the whole study: Clinical and demographic metadata were provided uncurated, with the amount varying by source and participant.

The immunoSEQ Assay, a bias-controlled multiplex PCR, was used to amplify TCRbeta CDR3 regions from genomic DNA. In the authors' own workflow: Nucleated cell counts per sample were estimated from amplification of reference gene primers within the assay. To quantify the absolute abundance of each unique TCRbeta CDR3 rearrangement, sequence reads were collapsed and filtered. For each sample, productive Simpson clonality was calculated as the square root of Simpson's diversity index over productive rearrangements. This immuneACCESS table, as held by TCRdb, lists in-frame sequences with V and J called but not all clones. Of the missing ones, under half trace to an unresolved V gene in checked studies; the others have no known cause. Clone size and the V and J calls come from that table; the DNA yielded D and trimming. This sample lists hundreds of thousands of clones; around nine tenths were detected once. The biggest ten clones account for 1.5% to 2% of the sample.

The receptor's source is a woman aged 60-75 years who had recovered from COVID-19. Sequenced input: peripheral blood.

Read as DNA, the sequence is TGTGCCAGCAGTGAATCAGGCCTCTCCTACAATGAGCAGTTCTTC. Its protein reads: CASSESGLSYNEQFF. The sequence is built from TRBV2 and TRBJ2-1; the D gene assignment is ambiguous. From the cysteine up to the phenylalanine, the CDR3 has a length of 15 residues. This entry keeps only the CDR3 DNA: 45 bases, framed from base 1. As encoded in the germline V gene, CDR1 is SNHLY while CDR2 is FYNNEI. The V end loses 2 bases and the J end loses 0 bases, and a stretch of 8 bases separates them.